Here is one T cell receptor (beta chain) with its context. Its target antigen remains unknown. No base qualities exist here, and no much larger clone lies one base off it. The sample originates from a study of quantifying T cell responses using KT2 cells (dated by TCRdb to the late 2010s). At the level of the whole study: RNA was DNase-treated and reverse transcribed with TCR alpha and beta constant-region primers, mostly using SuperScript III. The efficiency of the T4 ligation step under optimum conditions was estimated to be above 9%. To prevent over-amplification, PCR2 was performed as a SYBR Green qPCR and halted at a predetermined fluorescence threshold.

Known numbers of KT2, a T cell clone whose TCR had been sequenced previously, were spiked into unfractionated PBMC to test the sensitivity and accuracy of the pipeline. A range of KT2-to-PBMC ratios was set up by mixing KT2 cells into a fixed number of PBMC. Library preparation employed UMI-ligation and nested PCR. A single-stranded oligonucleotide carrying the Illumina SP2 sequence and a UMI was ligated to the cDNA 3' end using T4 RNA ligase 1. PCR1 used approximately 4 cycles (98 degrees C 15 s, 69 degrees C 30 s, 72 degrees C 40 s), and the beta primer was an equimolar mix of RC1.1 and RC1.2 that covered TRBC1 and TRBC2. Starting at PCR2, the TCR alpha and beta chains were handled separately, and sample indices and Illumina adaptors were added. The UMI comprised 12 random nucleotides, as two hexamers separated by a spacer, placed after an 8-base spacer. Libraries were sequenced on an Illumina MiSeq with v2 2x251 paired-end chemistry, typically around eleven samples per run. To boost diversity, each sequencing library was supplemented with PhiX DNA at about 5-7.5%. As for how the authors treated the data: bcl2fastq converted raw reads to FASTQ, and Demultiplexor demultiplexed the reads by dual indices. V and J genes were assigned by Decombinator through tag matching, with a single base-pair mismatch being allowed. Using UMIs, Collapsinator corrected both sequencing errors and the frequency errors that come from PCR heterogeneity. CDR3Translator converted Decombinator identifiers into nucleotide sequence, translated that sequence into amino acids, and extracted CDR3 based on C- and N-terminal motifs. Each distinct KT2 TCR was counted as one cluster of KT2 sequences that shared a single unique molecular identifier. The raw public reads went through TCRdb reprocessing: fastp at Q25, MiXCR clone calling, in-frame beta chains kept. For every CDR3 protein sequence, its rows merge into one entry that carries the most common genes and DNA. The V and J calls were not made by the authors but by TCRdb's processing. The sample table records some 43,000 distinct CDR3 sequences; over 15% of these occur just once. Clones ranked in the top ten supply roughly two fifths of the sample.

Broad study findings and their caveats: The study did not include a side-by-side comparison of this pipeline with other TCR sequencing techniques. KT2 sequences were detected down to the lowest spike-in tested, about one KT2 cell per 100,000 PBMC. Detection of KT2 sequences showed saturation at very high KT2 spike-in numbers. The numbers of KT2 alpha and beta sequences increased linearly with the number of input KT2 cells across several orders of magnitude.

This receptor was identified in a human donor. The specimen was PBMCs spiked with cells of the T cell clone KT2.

This receptor carries the CDR3 CASSPGRGRSYEQYF. The DNA sequence follows: TGTGCCAGCAGCCCGGGGAGGGGGCGCTCCTACGAGCAGTACTTC. The chain was built from TRBV3-1 and TRBJ2-7; the D assignment is uncertain and may be TRBD1 or TRBD2, with 7 bases supporting each. The germline V gene (reference sequence) gives CDR1 as LGHDT and CDR2 as YNNKEL. V is cut by 4 bases and J by 0 bases, and the space between the germline ends is 13 bases. Measured from the cysteine to the phenylalanine, the CDR3 is 15 residues long. Solely the CDR3 DNA is kept, with 45 bases framed from the first base.